These T cell receptor beta chains were read from a single sample in a study of T cells after yellow fever vaccination. TCRdb fed the 5' RACE reads into MiXCR, producing one record per CDR3 protein. The table shows about 75,000 distinct CDR3 sequences, with more than 5.5% occurring only once. The material was CD8+ T cells sorted from PBMCs, obtained 10 to 11 days after the first yellow fever vaccination. The source of these receptors is a man aged 18 to 35 who received the YFV17D yellow fever vaccine. The CDR3 runs from the conserved cysteine through the conserved F or W. D genes are given only for firm matches. Part of the rows lack a size; the others show once, few, many or a class for expanded clones.

clone size: many; V gene: TRBV6-4; J gene: TRBJ2-3; D gene: TRBD2; CDR3 protein: CASSELAGGPDTQYF; CDR3 DNA: TGTGCCAGCAGTGAACTAGCGGGGGGGCCAGATACGCAGTATTTT
clone size: few; V gene: TRBV7-6; J gene: TRBJ2-3; D gene: TRBD1; CDR3 protein: CASSFGDSSDTQYF; CDR3 DNA: TGTGCCAGCAGCTTCGGGGACAGTTCAGATACGCAGTATTTT
clone size: -; V gene: TRBV25-1; J gene: TRBJ1-1; D gene: TRBD1; CDR3 protein: CASSRDRGRSTEAFF; CDR3 DNA: TGTGCCAGCAGCCGGGACAGGGGGCGATCCACTGAAGCTTTCTTT
clone size: -; V gene: TRBV14; J gene: TRBJ2-7; D gene: -; CDR3 protein: CASSSGPLYEQYF; CDR3 DNA: TGTGCCAGCAGCTCAGGCCCCCTCTACGAGCAGTACTTC
clone size: many; V gene: TRBV5-6; J gene: TRBJ1-1; D gene: -; CDR3 protein: CASSFPIGSNTEAFF; CDR3 DNA: TGTGCCAGCAGCTTCCCAATCGGGTCGAACACTGAAGCTTTCTTT
clone size: many; V gene: TRBV12-3/TRBV12-4; J gene: TRBJ2-7; D gene: -; CDR3 protein: CASSLQRAPSYEQYF; CDR3 DNA: TGTGCCAGCAGTCTACAACGTGCTCCCTCCTACGAGCAGTACTTC
clone size: -; V gene: TRBV20-1; J gene: TRBJ2-3; D gene: TRBD1; CDR3 protein: CSAEPRDSVITDTQYF; CDR3 DNA: TGCAGTGCGGAACCTCGGGACAGCGTAATCACAGATACGCAGTATTTT
clone size: -; V gene: TRBV6-5; J gene: TRBJ1-5; D gene: TRBD1; CDR3 protein: CASSYGGGGNQPQHF; CDR3 DNA: TGTGCCAGCAGTTACGGAGGGGGCGGGAATCAGCCCCAGCATTTT
clone size: many; V gene: TRBV12-3/TRBV12-4; J gene: TRBJ2-1; D gene: -; CDR3 protein: CASSLTRVDNEQFF; CDR3 DNA: TGTGCCAGCAGTTTAACCAGGGTCGACAATGAGCAGTTCTTC
clone size: few; V gene: TRBV7-4; J gene: TRBJ2-7; D gene: TRBD1; CDR3 protein: CASRSGTGYEQYF; CDR3 DNA: TGTGCCAGCAGATCCGGGACAGGGTACGAGCAGTACTTC
clone size: many; V gene: TRBV18; J gene: TRBJ2-7; D gene: TRBD1; CDR3 protein: CASSDRGFYEQYF; CDR3 DNA: TGTGCCAGCTCGGACAGGGGTTTCTACGAGCAGTACTTC
clone size: many; V gene: TRBV12-3/TRBV12-4; J gene: TRBJ1-1; D gene: -; CDR3 protein: CASSRGNTEAFF; CDR3 DNA: TGTGCCAGCAGCCGAGGAAACACTGAAGCTTTCTTT
clone size: many; V gene: TRBV4-1; J gene: TRBJ2-3; D gene: TRBD1; CDR3 protein: CASSQDSGGADTQYF; CDR3 DNA: TGCGCCAGCAGCCAAGATTCAGGGGGCGCGGATACGCAGTATTTT
clone size: many; V gene: TRBV6-5; J gene: TRBJ2-3; D gene: -; CDR3 protein: CASSYARLGLGVEDTQYF; CDR3 DNA: TGTGCCAGCAGTTACGCGAGGTTGGGTCTGGGGGTGGAAGATACGCAGTATTTT
clone size: -; V gene: TRBV12-3/TRBV12-4; J gene: TRBJ2-5; D gene: -; CDR3 protein: CASSLGPYQETQYF; CDR3 DNA: TGTGCCAGCAGTTTAGGGCCTTACCAAGAGACCCAGTACTTC
clone size: many; V gene: TRBV4-2; J gene: TRBJ1-1; D gene: -; CDR3 protein: CASSQVKGTEAFF; CDR3 DNA: TGTGCCAGCAGCCAAGTAAAGGGCACTGAAGCTTTCTTT
clone size: -; V gene: TRBV11-2; J gene: TRBJ2-2; D gene: -; CDR3 protein: CASQDTGELFF; CDR3 DNA: TGTGCCAGCCAGGACACCGGGGAGCTGTTTTTT
clone size: many; V gene: TRBV11-2; J gene: TRBJ2-5; D gene: -; CDR3 protein: CASRQGAVETQYF; CDR3 DNA: TGTGCCAGCAGACAGGGAGCGGTTGAGACCCAGTACTTC
clone size: -; V gene: TRBV5-6; J gene: TRBJ1-5; D gene: -; CDR3 protein: CASSFWHSNQPQHF; CDR3 DNA: TGTGCCAGCAGCTTCTGGCATAGCAATCAGCCCCAGCATTTT
clone size: many; V gene: TRBV9; J gene: TRBJ2-3; D gene: -; CDR3 protein: CASSVFGGAVDTQYF; CDR3 DNA: TGTGCCAGCAGCGTATTCGGAGGGGCCGTAGATACGCAGTATTTT
clone size: many; V gene: TRBV12-3/TRBV12-4; J gene: TRBJ1-1; D gene: -; CDR3 protein: CASIGATEAFF; CDR3 DNA: TGTGCCAGCATTGGAGCAACTGAAGCTTTCTTT
clone size: -; V gene: TRBV2; J gene: TRBJ2-3; D gene: -; CDR3 protein: CASTVGDGGYTDTQYF; CDR3 DNA: TGTGCCAGCACGGTGGGTGACGGGGGCTACACAGATACGCAGTATTTT
clone size: few; V gene: TRBV7-2; J gene: TRBJ2-5; D gene: -; CDR3 protein: CASSLLGTQYF; CDR3 DNA: TGTGCCAGCAGCCTATTAGGGACCCAGTACTTC
clone size: -; V gene: TRBV27; J gene: TRBJ2-3; D gene: -; CDR3 protein: CASSLLSTDTQYF; CDR3 DNA: TGTGCCAGCAGTCTACTAAGCACAGATACGCAGTATTTT
clone size: many; V gene: TRBV4-3; J gene: TRBJ2-1; D gene: -; CDR3 protein: CASSYYQWASDYNEQFF; CDR3 DNA: TGCGCCAGCAGCTACTACCAGTGGGCTAGCGATTACAATGAGCAGTTCTTC
clone size: many; V gene: TRBV4-1; J gene: TRBJ2-2; D gene: -; CDR3 protein: CASSHLGGELFF; CDR3 DNA: TGCGCCAGCAGCCATCTTGGCGGGGAGCTGTTTTTT
clone size: few; V gene: TRBV5-1; J gene: TRBJ2-1; D gene: TRBD2; CDR3 protein: CASSLESGGFGEQFF; CDR3 DNA: TGCGCCAGCAGCTTGGAAAGCGGGGGCTTTGGAGAGCAGTTCTTC
clone size: few; V gene: TRBV7-9; J gene: TRBJ1-5; D gene: -; CDR3 protein: CASSFEGHQPQHF; CDR3 DNA: TGTGCCAGCAGCTTTGAGGGCCATCAGCCCCAGCATTTT
clone size: many; V gene: TRBV18; J gene: TRBJ2-7; D gene: TRBD1; CDR3 protein: CASSPFGTGDYEQYF; CDR3 DNA: TGTGCCAGCTCACCCTTCGGGACAGGGGACTACGAGCAGTACTTC
clone size: many; V gene: TRBV7-6; J gene: TRBJ2-3; D gene: TRBD1; CDR3 protein: CASSLGTGRFTDTQYF; CDR3 DNA: TGTGCCAGCAGCTTAGGGACAGGGCGGTTTACAGATACGCAGTATTTT
clone size: many; V gene: TRBV12-3/TRBV12-4; J gene: TRBJ1-1; D gene: TRBD1; CDR3 protein: CASSSEGATSEAFF; CDR3 DNA: TGTGCCAGCAGTAGCGAGGGGGCTACTTCTGAAGCTTTCTTT
clone size: -; V gene: TRBV11-3; J gene: TRBJ2-3; D gene: -; CDR3 protein: CASSFRDVPTQYF; CDR3 DNA: TGTGCCAGCAGCTTCCGGGACGTTCCCACGCAGTATTTT
clone size: few; V gene: TRBV4-3; J gene: TRBJ2-1; D gene: -; CDR3 protein: CASSQDGGVRGNEQFF; CDR3 DNA: TGCGCCAGCAGCCAAGATGGGGGAGTAAGAGGAAATGAGCAGTTCTTC